These T cell receptor beta chains were read from a single sample in a study of graft-versus-host responses after intestinal transplantation. Using immunoSEQ multiplex PCR, the repertoire was profiled, and TCRdb retains in-frame clones only, with some absent. In the table there are approximately 90,000 clones, 85% to 95% of which are singletons. Which antigens these TCRs recognize remains unknown. Sequenced here: unstimulated CD8+ T cells sorted from spleen or lymph node cells, sampled before intestinal transplant. These receptors were obtained from a human donor who received an intestinal transplant. Each CDR3 is given with its conserved first and last residue. D genes are given only for firm matches. Size tells how often a clone was seen (once, few, many) or the class of an expanded clone, and some rows leave it out.

v_call,j_call,clone_size,d_call,cdr3_nt,cdr3_aa
TRBV5-4,TRBJ1-1,NA,TRBD1,TGTGCCAGCAGCTTGCCAGGGGGCACCGAAGCTTTCTTT,CASSLPGGTEAFF
TRBV7-9,TRBJ2-1,NA,TRBD1,TGTGCCAGCAGCCCGACAGGGAGTTTTTACAATGAGCAGTTCTTC,CASSPTGSFYNEQFF
TRBV19,TRBJ1-2,NA,TRBD1,TGTGCCAGTAGTATTCAAGTACATACCGGGACAGGCAAACAAAGGAACTATGGCTACACCTTC,CASSIQVHTGTGKQRNYGYTF
TRBV13,TRBJ2-5,once,TRBD2,TGTGCCAGCAGCTCGAGACTAGCGGCCAAAGAGACCCAGTACTTC,CASSSRLAAKETQYF
TRBV12-5,TRBJ2-7,NA,TRBD1,TGTGCTAGTGGCCAGGGGGCGCACGAGCAGTGCTTC,CASGQGAHEQCF
TRBV14,TRBJ2-2,NA,TRBD1,TGTGCCAGCAGCCAGTCCCAGGGGACAGAAGGGGAGCTGTTTTTT,CASSQSQGTEGELFF
TRBV30,TRBJ1-6,NA,TRBD1,TGTGCCTGTTCGACAGGGGGTAATTCACCCCTCCACTTT,CACSTGGNSPLHF
TRBV4-3,TRBJ2-3,NA,NA,TGCGCCAGCAGAGGACCAACAGGTACGCAGTATTTT,CASRGPTGTQYF
TRBV12-5,TRBJ2-5,NA,TRBD1,TGTGCTAGTTCTCAGGGGGCAGAGGAGACCCAGTACTTC,CASSQGAEETQYF
TRBV11-2,TRBJ1-2,NA,NA,TGTGCCAGCAGCTCCGGGACTGACTATGGCTACACCTTC,CASSSGTDYGYTF
TRBV6-5,TRBJ2-7,once,TRBD2,TGTGCCAGCAGTTGGGGACTAGTTAGTGAGCAGTACTTC,CASSWGLVSEQYF
TRBV27,TRBJ2-3,NA,NA,TGTGCCAGTAGTTCCGTTAGCACAGATACGCAGTATTTT,CASSSVSTDTQYF
TRBV27,TRBJ1-1,NA,NA,TGTGCCAGCAGTTTAGGGTCTTCCCCACAGATAAACACTGAAGCTTTCTTT,CASSLGSSPQINTEAFF
TRBV7-9,TRBJ2-3,NA,NA,TGTGCCAGCAGCTTAGTGGAGACTAGCACAGATACGCAGTATTTT,CASSLVETSTDTQYF
TRBV6-5,TRBJ1-4,NA,NA,TGTGCCAGCAGTTACGCAACGGGACAAGATGAAAAACTGTTTTTT,CASSYATGQDEKLFF
TRBV27,TRBJ2-1,NA,NA,TGTGCCACCCTTGTGGCCAATGAGCAGTTCTTC,CATLVANEQFF
TRBV11-2,TRBJ2-7,NA,NA,TGTGCCAGCAGCTCCAGGGTTGCCTACGAGCAGTACTTC,CASSSRVAYEQYF
TRBV4-3,TRBJ2-7,NA,NA,TGCGCCAGCAGCCAAGGGTCCGCAGGGACCTACGAGCAGTACTTC,CASSQGSAGTYEQYF
TRBV4-1,TRBJ1-1,NA,NA,TGCGCCAGCAGCCAAGATCGGGATAACACTGAAGCTTTCTTT,CASSQDRDNTEAFF
TRBV4-3,TRBJ1-3,NA,NA,TGCGCCAGCAGCCAAGGCACCGGAGGTTCTGGAAACACCATATATTTT,CASSQGTGGSGNTIYF
TRBV27,TRBJ1-1,NA,NA,TGTGCCAGCAGAGAAACGGGGATCACTGAAGCTTTCTTT,CASRETGITEAFF
TRBV14,TRBJ2-1,NA,NA,TGTGCCAGCAGCCAAGCGGAGGACAGAAACAATGAGCAGTTCTTC,CASSQAEDRNNEQFF
TRBV10-2,TRBJ1-5,few,TRBD1,TGCGCCAGCAGTGGGACAGGGGGGTTTAATCAGCCCCAGCATTTT,CASSGTGGFNQPQHF
TRBV30,TRBJ1-2,NA,NA,TGTGCCTGTTGGAATCTCGACAGGATTGATGGCTACACCTTC,CACWNLDRIDGYTF
TRBV30,TRBJ1-1,NA,TRBD1,TGTGCCTGCAGTGGGCAGGGGGCTGAAGCTTTCTTT,CACSGQGAEAFF